The 31 T cell receptor beta chains below were found in one sample sequenced in a study of CXCR3-negative and CXCR3-positive naive CD8 T cells. Notes on the study in general: When CXCR3-positive naive cells were set against CXCR3-negative naive cells, the former had more hydrophobic TRB CDR3s.

All TRB cDNA libraries came from 5' RACE performed with UMI labels. TCRdb reprocessed the 5' RACE reads; each CDR3 protein has one entry and no DNA is given. The sample holds some 140,000 distinct CDR3 sequences. Their cognate antigens are unknown. The sample taken for sequencing was naive CXCR3+ CD8+ T cells from blood. The subset here: CD45RO-CCR7+CD27+CD95- naive CD8+ T cells expressing CXCR3 (TNR3+). All receptors come from a human donor in good health. Some clones in this sample may be carry-over from other donors' samples.

J is TRBJ2-4 and V is TRBV5-1; the TCRdb call, TRBD1, lacks DNA for checking. The CDR3 covers 15 residues. The germline V gene encodes CDR1 SGHRS and CDR2 YFSETQ. The CDR3 sequence is CASRITGGAKNIQYF.

The chain couples TRBV15 to TRBJ2-2. CDR3 size: 14 residues. The germline gives CDR1 LNHNV, CDR2 YYDKDF (reference sequence). CDR3 region: CATSLQPITGELFF.

The J gene is TRBJ2-2, the V gene TRBV20-1. CDR1 and CDR2 from the germline V gene are DFQATT and SNEGSKA (reference sequence). The CDR3 has 11 residues. The CDR3 region is CSATGAGELFF.

The chain combines TRBV18 with TRBJ1-2. The CDR3 is 14 amino acids. Germline loops: CDR1 KGHSH, CDR2 LQKENI. The CDR3 loop is CASSPADLNYGYTF. Full variable domain (missing parts from reference TRBV18 and TRBJ1-2): NAGVMQNPRHLVRRRGQEARLRCSPMKGHSHVYWYRQLPEEGLKFMVYLQKENIIDESGMPKERFSAEFPKEGPSILRIQQVVRGDSAAYFCASSPADLNYGYTFGSGTRLTVV.

The V call is TRBV7-6, the J call TRBJ2-1; TCRdb reports TRBD1, a call that lacks DNA to check it against. CDR1 is SGHVS and CDR2 is FNYEAQ in the germline V gene. The CDR3 length is 14 residues. CDR3 residues: CASSLGGSYNEQFF.

V gene TRBV25-1 combines with J gene TRBJ2-7; without DNA, the TCRdb call of TRBD1 cannot be checked. Per the germline V gene, CDR1 is MGHDK and CDR2 is SYGVNS. The CDR3 runs to 12 residues. The CDR3 protein is CASSDGRAGQYF.

The chain uses TRBV4-2 and TRBJ2-7; TCRdb proposes TRBD1, but this gene call is untestable without DNA. This CDR3 spans 15 amino acids. Germline-derived CDR1 and CDR2 are LGHNA and YNFKEQ. CDR3 protein: CASSQDSGTADEQYF.

The chain links TRBV9 to TRBJ2-3; TCRdb selects TRBD1, and the lack of DNA leaves this call unchecked. The CDR3 length is 15 residues. Germline V gene lookup returns CDR1 SGDLS and CDR2 YYNGEE. This chain's CDR3 is CASSVGRGSTDTQYF.

The chain employs TRBV4-3 and TRBJ1-4. The CDR3 extends over 16 amino acids. From germline, CDR1 is LGHNA and CDR2 YSLEER. The CDR3 sequence is CASSQATVTTNEKLFF.

The chain couples TRBV28 to TRBJ2-2. Germline V gene data show CDR1 as MDHEN and CDR2 as SYDVKM. The CDR3 is 16 residues long. CDR3 in amino acids: CASSVKRTTNTGELFF.

The rearrangement uses TRBV6-5 and TRBJ2-2; TCRdb returns TRBD2, unconfirmable since there is no DNA. Germline V gene sequence: CDR1 MNHEY, CDR2 SVGAGI. This CDR3 is built from 13 residues. The CDR3 protein is CASSDQGPRELFF.

The chain employs TRBV7-9 and TRBJ2-7; TCRdb proposes TRBD1, but this gene call is untestable without DNA. The CDR3 length is 14 residues. Germline values: CDR1 SEHNR, CDR2 FQNEAQ (reference sequence). CDR3 in amino acids: CASSSPGQGNEQYF.

This rearrangement joins TRBV7-8 to TRBJ2-3. The CDR3 totals 15 residues. The germline gives CDR1 SGHVS, CDR2 FQNEAQ. CDR3: CASSSWTASTDTQYF. Full variable domain (outside the CDR3, taken from reference TRBV7-8 and TRBJ2-3): GAGVSQSPRYKVAKRGQDVALRCDPISGHVSLFWYQQALGQGPEFLTYFQNEAQLDKSGLPSDRFFAERPEGSVSTLKIQRTQQEDSAVYLCASSSWTASTDTQYFGPGTRLTVL.

The rearrangement joins TRBV12-3 or TRBV12-4 to TRBJ2-1; TCRdb's D call, TRBD1, is unchecked because there is no DNA. The CDR3 has 15 amino acids. The CDR3 is CASSSTGGIWAEQFF.

This rearrangement joins TRBV11-2 to TRBJ2-7; TCRdb selects TRBD1, and the lack of DNA leaves this call unchecked. CDR3 length: 15 residues. Germline V CDR1 and CDR2: SGHAT, FQNNGV. This chain's CDR3 is CASTFSGTGGYEQYF.

This chain connects TRBV3-1 to TRBJ2-1; there is no DNA to check the TCRdb D call of TRBD1. The CDR3 sequence is 16 residues long. Germline CDR1 LGHDT, CDR2 YNNKEL (reference sequence). The CDR3 sequence is CASSLTPTSRVNEQFF.

The chain combines TRBV27 with TRBJ2-1; TCRdb proposes TRBD2, but this gene call is untestable without DNA. CDR1 and CDR2 from the germline V gene are MNHEY and SMNVEV (reference sequence). The length of the CDR3 is 18 residues. The CDR3 loop is CASRPVGLAGGPDNEQFF.

The chain combines TRBV7-2 with TRBJ2-3; the TRBD1 assignment by TCRdb is unverifiable without DNA. Germline V gene data show CDR1 as SGHTA and CDR2 as FQGNSA. This CDR3 contains 13 residues. The CDR3: CASSPIEGDTQHF.

This chain links TRBV11-2 with TRBJ2-3; lacking DNA, the TRBD1 call made by TCRdb goes unchecked. This CDR3 comprises 15 residues. CDR1 and CDR2 from the germline V gene are SGHAT and FQNNGV. The CDR3 sequence is CASSLDPRAPDTQYF.

The chain joins TRBV28 to TRBJ2-7; TCRdb designates TRBD1, a call that cannot be tested without DNA. The V gene's germline CDR1 is MDHEN and CDR2 SYDVKM. This CDR3 is 15 amino acids long. The CDR3 here is CASSLPGTGAYEQYF.

The genes are TRBV20-1 and TRBJ2-7; TCRdb names TRBD2, which stays unverified in the absence of DNA. The CDR3 is made up of 18 amino acids. CDR1 is DFQATT, CDR2 SNEGSKA, per germline (reference sequence). The CDR3: CSARTSGSHFPVPYEKYF.

V usage is TRBV6-5 and J usage is TRBJ2-3; without DNA, the TCRdb call of TRBD1 cannot be checked. Germline values: CDR1 MNHEY, CDR2 SVGAGI. The CDR3 is 14 residues long. The chain's CDR3 is CASSPGWSTDTQYF.

The chain joins TRBV4-1 to TRBJ2-5; TCRdb's D call of TRBD2 is untestable without DNA. The CDR3 sequence is 17 residues long. The germline gives CDR1 MGHRA, CDR2 YSYEKL. CDR3 amino acids: CASSPMASGRLVETQYF.

The chain is built from TRBV5-1 and TRBJ2-7. In germline, CDR1 is SGHRS, CDR2 YFSETQ. This CDR3 has 15 residues. Here the CDR3 reads CASTDDDRGTYEQYF.

The rearrangement links TRBV10-3 to TRBJ2-1; TCRdb's D call of TRBD2 is untestable without DNA. Germline loops: CDR1 ENHRY, CDR2 SYGVKD. This CDR3 spans 17 amino acids. The CDR3 region is CAISESGLAGGVNEQFF.

The rearrangement uses TRBV28 and TRBJ2-7; without DNA, the TCRdb call of TRBD2 cannot be checked. CDR3 length: 18 residues. CDR1 MDHEN and CDR2 SYDVKM come from the germline V gene. CDR3 sequence reads: CASSLALGAGERPDEQYF.

The chain links TRBV7-9 to TRBJ2-1; TCRdb names TRBD1, which stays unverified in the absence of DNA. The CDR3 length is 14 residues. CDR1 and CDR2 (germline): SEHNR, FQNEAQ (reference sequence). The CDR3 sequence is CASTRQVGGNEQFF. The entire variable domain, with the rest obtained from reference TRBV7-9 and TRBJ2-1, is as follows: DTGVSQNPRHKITKRGQNVTFRCDPISEHNRLYWYRQTLGQGPEFLTYFQNEAQLEKSRLLSDRFSAERPKGSFSTLEIQRTEQGDSAMYLCASTRQVGGNEQFFGPGTRLTVL.

The CDR3 here is CASTPYYEQFF. The chain couples TRBV28 to TRBJ2-1. Looked up from germline, CDR1 is MDHEN and CDR2 is SYDVKM. The CDR3 length is 11 residues.

J is TRBJ2-2 and V is TRBV28; TCRdb lists TRBD1, though no DNA is available to test this call. The CDR3 totals 15 residues. The V gene's germline CDR1 is MDHEN and CDR2 SYDVKM. The CDR3 sequence: CASSGKSDPTGELFF.

The chain recombines TRBV28 with TRBJ2-2; TCRdb proposes TRBD2, but this gene call is untestable without DNA. CDR1 is MDHEN, CDR2 SYDVKM, per germline. The CDR3 is 18 amino acids. The chain's CDR3 is CASSSGLAGVGITGELFF.

The chain combines TRBV7-9 with TRBJ1-6; TCRdb selects TRBD1, and the lack of DNA leaves this call unchecked. The V gene's germline CDR1 is SEHNR and CDR2 FQNEAQ (reference sequence). The CDR3 is 14 amino acids. The CDR3 loop is CASSSSQGRSPLHF.